This TCR beta chain was retrieved from a study of T cell responses to AZD1222 COVID-19 vaccine. Regarding the study as a whole: Seropositive status at baseline applied to only a handful of AZD1222 recipients. Mapped onto spike, vaccine-associated CD4 TCRs spanned it and were dominant at 160-218 and 743-854. Clonal diversity was possibly underestimated, and the donors were mostly white British, with more females.

The CDR3 spans 15 residues. Germline CDR1 reads LGHDT; CDR2 reads YNNKEL (reference sequence). The V and J ends lost 1 base and 3 bases respectively, with 13 bases between them. The sample holds a few counts of this clone. Its antigen is unidentified. Produced via immunoSEQ multiplex PCR; TCRdb's table is partial and in-frame only. The table lists around 150,000 clones, 85% to 95% of them singletons. The sample was peripheral blood, taken on day 0 of AZD1222 vaccination. This receptor was obtained from an adult in good health. V is TRBV3-1 (or the pseudogene TRBV3-2) and J is TRBJ2-7; TRBD1 is a possible D gene (5 bases). CDR3 in DNA: TGTGCCAGCAGCCAAGGGACACTCCTCCTCTACGAGCAGTACTTC. Amino acid sequence: CASSQGTLLLYEQYF.